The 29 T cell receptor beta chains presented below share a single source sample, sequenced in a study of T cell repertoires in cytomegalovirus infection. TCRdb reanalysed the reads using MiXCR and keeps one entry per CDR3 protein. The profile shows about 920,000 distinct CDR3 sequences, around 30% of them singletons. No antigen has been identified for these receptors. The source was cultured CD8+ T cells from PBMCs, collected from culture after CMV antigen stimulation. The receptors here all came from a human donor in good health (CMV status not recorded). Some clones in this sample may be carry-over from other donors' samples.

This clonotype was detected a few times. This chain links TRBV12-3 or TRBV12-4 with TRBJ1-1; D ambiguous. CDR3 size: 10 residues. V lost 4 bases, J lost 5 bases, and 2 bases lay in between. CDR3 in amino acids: CASSWTEAFF. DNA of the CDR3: TGTGCCAGCAGTTGGACTGAAGCTTTCTTT.

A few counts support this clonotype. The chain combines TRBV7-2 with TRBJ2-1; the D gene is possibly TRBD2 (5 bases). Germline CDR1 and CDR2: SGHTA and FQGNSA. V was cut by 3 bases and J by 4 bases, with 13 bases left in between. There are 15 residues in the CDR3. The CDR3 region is CASSFGLSGYNEQFF. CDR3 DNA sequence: TGTGCCAGCAGCTTTGGACTCTCGGGGTACAATGAGCAGTTCTTC.

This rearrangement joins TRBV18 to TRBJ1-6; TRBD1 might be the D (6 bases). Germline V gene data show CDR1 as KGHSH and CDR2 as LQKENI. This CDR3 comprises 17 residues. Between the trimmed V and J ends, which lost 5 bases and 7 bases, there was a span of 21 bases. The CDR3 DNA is TGTGCCAGCTCAGGATCTCTCAGGGGCGTTAAAAATTCACCCCTCCACTTT. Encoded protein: CASSGSLRGVKNSPLHF.

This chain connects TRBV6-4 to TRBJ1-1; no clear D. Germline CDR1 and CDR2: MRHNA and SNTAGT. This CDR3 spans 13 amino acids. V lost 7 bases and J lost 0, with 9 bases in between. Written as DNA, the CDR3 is TGTGCCAGCAAAGAGCGTTTGAACACTGAAGCTTTCTTT. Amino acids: CASKERLNTEAFF.

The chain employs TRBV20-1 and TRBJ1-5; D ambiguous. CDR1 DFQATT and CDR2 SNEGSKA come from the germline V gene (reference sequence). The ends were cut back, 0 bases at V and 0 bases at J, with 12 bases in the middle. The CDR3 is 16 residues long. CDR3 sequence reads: CSARDRSAYSNQPQHF. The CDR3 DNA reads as TGCAGTGCTAGAGATCGGAGCGCTTATAGCAATCAGCCCCAGCATTTT.

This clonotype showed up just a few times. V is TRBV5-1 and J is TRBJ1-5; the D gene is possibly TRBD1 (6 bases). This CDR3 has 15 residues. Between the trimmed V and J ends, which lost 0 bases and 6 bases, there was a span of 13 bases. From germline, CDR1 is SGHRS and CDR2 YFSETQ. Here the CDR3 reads CASSLEGGRGQPQHF. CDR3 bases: TGCGCCAGCAGCTTGGAGGGGGGTCGTGGTCAGCCCCAGCATTTT.

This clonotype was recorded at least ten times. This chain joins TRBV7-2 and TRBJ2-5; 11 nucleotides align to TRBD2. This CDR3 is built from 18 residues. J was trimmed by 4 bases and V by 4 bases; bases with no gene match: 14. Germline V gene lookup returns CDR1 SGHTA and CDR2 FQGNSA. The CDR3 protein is CASSWEGSGGVVLETQYF. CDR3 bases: TGTGCCAGCAGCTGGGAGGGTAGCGGGGGGGTAGTGTTAGAGACCCAGTACTTC.

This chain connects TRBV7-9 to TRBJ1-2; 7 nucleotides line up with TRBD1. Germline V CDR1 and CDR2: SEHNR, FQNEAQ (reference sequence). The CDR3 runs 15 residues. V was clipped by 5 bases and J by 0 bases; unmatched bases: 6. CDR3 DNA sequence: TGTGCCAGCAGCCCAGGGGGGAACTCTAACTATGGCTACACCTTC. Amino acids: CASSPGGNSNYGYTF.

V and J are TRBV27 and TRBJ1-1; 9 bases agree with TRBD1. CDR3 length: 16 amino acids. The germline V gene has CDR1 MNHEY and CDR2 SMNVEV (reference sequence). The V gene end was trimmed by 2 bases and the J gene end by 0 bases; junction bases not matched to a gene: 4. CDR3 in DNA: TGTGCCAGCAGTTTAACAGGGGACAGGGTGAACACTGAAGCTTTCTTT. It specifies CASSLTGDRVNTEAFF.

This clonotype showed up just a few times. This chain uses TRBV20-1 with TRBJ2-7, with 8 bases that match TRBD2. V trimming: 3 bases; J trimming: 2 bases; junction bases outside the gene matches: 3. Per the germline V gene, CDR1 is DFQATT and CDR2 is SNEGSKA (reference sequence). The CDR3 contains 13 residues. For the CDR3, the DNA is TGCAGTGCTAGCGGGGGGGGACCCTACGAGCAGTACTTC. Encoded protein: CSASGGGPYEQYF.

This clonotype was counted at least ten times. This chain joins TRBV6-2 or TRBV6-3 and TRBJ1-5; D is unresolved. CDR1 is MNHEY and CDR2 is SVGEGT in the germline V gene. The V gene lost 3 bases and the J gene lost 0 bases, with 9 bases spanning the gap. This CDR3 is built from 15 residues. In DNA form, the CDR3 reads TGTGCCAGCAGTTATGGTGGTTATAGCAATCAGCCCCAGCATTTT. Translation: CASSYGGYSNQPQHF.

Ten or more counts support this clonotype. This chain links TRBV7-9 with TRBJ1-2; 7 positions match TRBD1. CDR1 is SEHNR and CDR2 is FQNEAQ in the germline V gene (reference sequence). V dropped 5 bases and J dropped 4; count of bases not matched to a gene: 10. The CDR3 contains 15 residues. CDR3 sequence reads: CASSTGTAAIYGYTF. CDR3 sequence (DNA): TGTGCCAGCAGCACAGGGACAGCTGCAATCTATGGCTACACCTTC.

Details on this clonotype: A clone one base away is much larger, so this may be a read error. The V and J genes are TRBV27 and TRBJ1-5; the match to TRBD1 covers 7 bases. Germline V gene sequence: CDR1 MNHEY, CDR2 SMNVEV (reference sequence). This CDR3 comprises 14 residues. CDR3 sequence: CASSHRDSNRPQHF. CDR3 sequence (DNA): TGTGCCAGCAGTCACCGGGACAGCAATCGGCCCCAGCATTTT.

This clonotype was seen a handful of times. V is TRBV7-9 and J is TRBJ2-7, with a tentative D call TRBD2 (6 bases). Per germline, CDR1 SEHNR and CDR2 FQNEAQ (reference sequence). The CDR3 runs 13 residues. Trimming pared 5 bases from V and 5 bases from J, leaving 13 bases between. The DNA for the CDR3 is TGTGCCAGCAGCATCGGGGGTAGCCACGAGCAGTACGTC. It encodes CASSIGGSHEQYV.

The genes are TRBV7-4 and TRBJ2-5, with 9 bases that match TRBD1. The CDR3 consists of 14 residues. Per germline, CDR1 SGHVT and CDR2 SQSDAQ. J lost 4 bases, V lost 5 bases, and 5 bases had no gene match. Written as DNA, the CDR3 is TGTGCCAGCAGCACAGAACAGGGGGCAGAGACCCAGTACTTC. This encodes CASSTEQGAETQYF.

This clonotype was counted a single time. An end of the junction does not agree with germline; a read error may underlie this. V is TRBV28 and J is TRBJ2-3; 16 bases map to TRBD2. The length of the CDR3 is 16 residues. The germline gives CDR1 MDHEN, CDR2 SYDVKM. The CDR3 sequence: CVSSGTSGGGADTQYF. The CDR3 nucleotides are TGTGTCAGCAGCGGGACTAGCGGGGGGGGAGCAGATACGCAGTATTTT. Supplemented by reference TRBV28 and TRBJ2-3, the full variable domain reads DVKVTQSSRYLVKRTGEKVFLECVQDMDHENMFWYRQDPGLGLRLIYFSYDVKMKEKGDIPEGYSVSREKKERFSLILESASTNQTSMYLCVSSGTSGGGADTQYFGPGTRLTVL.

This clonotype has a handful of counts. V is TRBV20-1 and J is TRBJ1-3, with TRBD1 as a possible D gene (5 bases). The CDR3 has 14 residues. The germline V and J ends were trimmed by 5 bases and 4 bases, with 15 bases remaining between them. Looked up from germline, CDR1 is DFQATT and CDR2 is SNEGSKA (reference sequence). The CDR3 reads CSASTPRQGNTIYF. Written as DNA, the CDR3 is TGCAGTGCTTCGACCCCTAGACAGGGAAACACCATATATTTT.

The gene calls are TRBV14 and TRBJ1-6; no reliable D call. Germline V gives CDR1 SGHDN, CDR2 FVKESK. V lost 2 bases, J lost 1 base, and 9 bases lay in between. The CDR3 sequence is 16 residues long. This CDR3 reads CASSQRTPSYNSPLHF. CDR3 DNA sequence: TGTGCCAGCAGCCAACGGACTCCTTCCTATAATTCACCCCTCCACTTT.

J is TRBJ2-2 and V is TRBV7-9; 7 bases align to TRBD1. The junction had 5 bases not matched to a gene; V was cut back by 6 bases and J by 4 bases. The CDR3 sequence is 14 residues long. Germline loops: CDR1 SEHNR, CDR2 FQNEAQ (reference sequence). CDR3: CASRNRGRTGELFF. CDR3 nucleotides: TGTGCCAGCAGAAACAGGGGTCGCACCGGGGAGCTGTTTTTT.

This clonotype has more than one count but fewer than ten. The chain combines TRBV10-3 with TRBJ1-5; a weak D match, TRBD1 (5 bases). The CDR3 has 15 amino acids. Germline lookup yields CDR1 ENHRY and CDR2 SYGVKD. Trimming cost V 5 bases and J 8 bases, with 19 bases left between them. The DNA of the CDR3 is TGTGCCATCAGTCCGACAGACGGCTCCGGGGAGCCCCAGCATTTT. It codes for CAISPTDGSGEPQHF.

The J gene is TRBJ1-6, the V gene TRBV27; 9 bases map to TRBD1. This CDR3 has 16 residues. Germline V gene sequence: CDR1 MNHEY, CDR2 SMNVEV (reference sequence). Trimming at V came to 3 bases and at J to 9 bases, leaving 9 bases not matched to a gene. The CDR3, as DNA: TGTGCCAGCAGTTTTACCGGGACAGGGATCTTTTCACCCCTCCACTTT. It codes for CASSFTGTGIFSPLHF.

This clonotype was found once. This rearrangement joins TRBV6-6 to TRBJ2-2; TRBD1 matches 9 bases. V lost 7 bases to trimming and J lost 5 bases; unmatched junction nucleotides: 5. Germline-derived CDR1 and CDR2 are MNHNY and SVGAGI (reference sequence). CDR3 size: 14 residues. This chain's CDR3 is CASIHRGHTGELFF. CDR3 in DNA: TGTGCCAGCATTCACAGGGGGCATACCGGGGAGCTGTTTTTT.

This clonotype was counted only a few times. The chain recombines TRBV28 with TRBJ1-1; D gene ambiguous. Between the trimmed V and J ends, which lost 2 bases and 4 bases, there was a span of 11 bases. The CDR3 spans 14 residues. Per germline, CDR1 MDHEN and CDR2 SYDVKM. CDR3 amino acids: CASSLQSLGTEAFF. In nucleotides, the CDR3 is TGTGCCAGCAGTTTACAGTCTTTGGGCACTGAAGCTTTCTTT.

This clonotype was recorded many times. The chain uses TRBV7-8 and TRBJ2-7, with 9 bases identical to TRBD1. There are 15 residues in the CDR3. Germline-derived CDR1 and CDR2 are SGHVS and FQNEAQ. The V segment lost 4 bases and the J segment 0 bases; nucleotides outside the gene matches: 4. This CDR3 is CASSWGTGSSYEQYF. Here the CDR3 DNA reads TGTGCCAGCAGCTGGGGGACAGGGTCCTCCTACGAGCAGTACTTC.

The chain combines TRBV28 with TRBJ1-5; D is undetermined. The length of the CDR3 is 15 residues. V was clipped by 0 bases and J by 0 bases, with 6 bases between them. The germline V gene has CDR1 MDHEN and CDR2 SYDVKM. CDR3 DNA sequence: TGTGCCAGCAGTTTATGGGATTATAGCAATCAGCCCCAGCATTTT. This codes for CASSLWDYSNQPQHF.

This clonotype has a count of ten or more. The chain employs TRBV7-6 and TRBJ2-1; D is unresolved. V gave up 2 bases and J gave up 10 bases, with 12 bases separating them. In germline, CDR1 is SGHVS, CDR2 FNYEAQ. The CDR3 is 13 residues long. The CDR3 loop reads CASSLRAGREQFF. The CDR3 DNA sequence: TGTGCCAGCAGCTTAAGGGCAGGCAGGGAGCAGTTCTTC.

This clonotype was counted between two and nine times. Here the CDR3 DNA reads TGCGCCAGCAGCCAAGAGTTACAGGGGAACAATGAGCAGTTCTTC. It codes for CASSQELQGNNEQFF. This chain uses TRBV4-3 with TRBJ2-1, with 7 bases lining up with TRBD1. There are 15 residues in the CDR3. Germline V gene lookup returns CDR1 LGHNA and CDR2 YSLEER. With 0 bases clipped from V and 5 bases from J, the junction kept 4 bases outside the gene matches.

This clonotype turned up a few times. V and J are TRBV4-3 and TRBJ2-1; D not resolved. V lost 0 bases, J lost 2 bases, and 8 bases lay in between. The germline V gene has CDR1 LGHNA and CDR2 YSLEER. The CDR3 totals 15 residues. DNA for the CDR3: TGCGCCAGCAGCCAAGATCTTCAACCCTACAATGAGCAGTTCTTC. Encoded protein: CASSQDLQPYNEQFF.

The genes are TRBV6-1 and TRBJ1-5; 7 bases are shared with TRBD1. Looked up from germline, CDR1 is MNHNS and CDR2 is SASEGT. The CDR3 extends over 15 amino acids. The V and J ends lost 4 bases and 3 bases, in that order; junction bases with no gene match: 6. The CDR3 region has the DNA TGTGCCAGCAGTGGGGGACAGTTAGTCAATCAGCCCCAGCATTTT. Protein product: CASSGGQLVNQPQHF.